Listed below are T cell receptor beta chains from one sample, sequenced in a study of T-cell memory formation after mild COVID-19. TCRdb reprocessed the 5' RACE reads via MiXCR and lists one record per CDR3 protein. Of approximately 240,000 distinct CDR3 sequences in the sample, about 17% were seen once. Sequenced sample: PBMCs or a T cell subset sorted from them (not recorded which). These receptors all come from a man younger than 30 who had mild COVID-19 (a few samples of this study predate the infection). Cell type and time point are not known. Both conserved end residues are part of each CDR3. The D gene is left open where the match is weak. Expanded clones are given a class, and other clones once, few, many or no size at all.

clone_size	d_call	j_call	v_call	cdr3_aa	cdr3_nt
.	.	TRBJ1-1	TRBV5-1	CASSLGFEGSTEAFF	TGCGCCAGCAGCTTGGGTTTTGAGGGGTCGACTGAAGCTTTCTTT
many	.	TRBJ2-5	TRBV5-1	CASSLEGGQETQYF	TGCGCCAGCAGCTTGGAGGGCGGGCAAGAGACCCAGTACTTC
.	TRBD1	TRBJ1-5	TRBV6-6	CASRPGHRGTYSNQPQHF	TGTGCCAGCAGACCCGGCCACAGGGGCACATATAGCAATCAGCCCCAGCATTTT
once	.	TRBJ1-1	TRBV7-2	CASSSRGAGNTEAFF	TGTGCCAGCAGCTCCCGGGGGGCGGGGAACACTGAAGCTTTCTTT
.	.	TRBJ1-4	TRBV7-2	CASSLARTRRGEKLFF	TGTGCCAGCAGCCTAGCTCGGACAAGGCGGGGTGAAAAACTGTTTTTT
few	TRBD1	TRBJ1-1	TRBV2	CASSGTGRTTEAFF	TGTGCCAGCAGCGGGACAGGGAGGACCACTGAAGCTTTCTTT
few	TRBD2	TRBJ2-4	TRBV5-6	CASSTTGLADRKNIQYF	TGTGCCAGCAGCACCACGGGACTAGCGGACCGAAAAAACATTCAGTACTTC
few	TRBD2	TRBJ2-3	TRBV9	CASSAGLAGGRSTDTQYF	TGTGCCAGCAGCGCGGGACTAGCGGGGGGGCGGAGCACAGATACGCAGTATTTT
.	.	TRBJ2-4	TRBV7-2	CASSFSGLAKNIQYF	TGTGCCAGCAGCTTCTCAGGGCTAGCCAAAAACATTCAGTACTTC
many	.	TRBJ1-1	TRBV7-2	CASSYSGTLNTEAFF	TGTGCCAGCAGCTACTCCGGGACACTGAACACTGAAGCTTTCTTT
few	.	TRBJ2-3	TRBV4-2	CASSQERTIRTDTQYF	TGTGCCAGCAGCCAAGAGCGCACAATTCGCACAGATACGCAGTATTTT
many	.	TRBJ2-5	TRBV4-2	CASSQGGSETQYF	TGTGCCAGCAGCCAGGGTGGTTCCGAGACCCAGTACTTC
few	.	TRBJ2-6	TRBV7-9	CASESISGANVLTF	TGTGCCAGCGAGAGCATCTCTGGGGCCAACGTCCTGACTTTC
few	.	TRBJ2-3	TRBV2	CASSVGGAGTDTQYF	TGTGCCAGCAGTGTGGGCGGGGCGGGAACAGATACGCAGTATTTT
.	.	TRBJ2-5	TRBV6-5	CASSYSISAVQETQYF	TGTGCCAGCAGTTACTCGATTAGCGCGGTCCAAGAGACCCAGTACTTC
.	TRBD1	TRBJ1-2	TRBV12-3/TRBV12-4	CASRETGLRGYTF	TGTGCCAGCAGGGAGACAGGGCTGAGGGGCTACACCTTC
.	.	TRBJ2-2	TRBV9	CASSAGARGPSGELFF	TGTGCCAGCAGCGCTGGGGCGCGGGGGCCCTCCGGGGAGCTGTTTTTT
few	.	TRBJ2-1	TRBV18	CASSWRGGDEQFF	TGTGCCAGCTCTTGGCGCGGAGGGGATGAGCAGTTCTTC
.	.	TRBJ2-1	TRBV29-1	CSTEAVTYNEQFF	TGCAGCACCGAGGCGGTAACCTACAATGAGCAGTTCTTC
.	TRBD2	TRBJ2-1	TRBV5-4	CASSLDPGGAVVINEQFF	TGTGCCAGCAGCCTGGATCCCGGGGGGGCCGTAGTGATCAATGAGCAGTTCTTC
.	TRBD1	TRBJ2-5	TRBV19	CASSRTGIQETQYF	TGTGCCAGTAGTAGGACAGGGATCCAAGAGACCCAGTACTTC
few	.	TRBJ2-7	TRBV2	CASRFGGVHEQYF	TGTGCCAGCAGGTTCGGGGGAGTCCACGAGCAGTACTTC
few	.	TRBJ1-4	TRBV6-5	CASTPEGGTNEKLFF	TGTGCCAGCACCCCCGAGGGCGGAACTAATGAAAAACTGTTTTTT
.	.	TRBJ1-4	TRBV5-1	CASSNDWRGGEKLFF	TGCGCCAGCAGCAACGATTGGCGGGGTGGCGAAAAACTGTTTTTT
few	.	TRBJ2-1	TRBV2	CASSSQRANNEQFF	TGTGCCAGCAGTTCCCAGAGGGCAAACAATGAGCAGTTCTTC
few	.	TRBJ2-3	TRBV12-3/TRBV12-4	CASSLAHHADTQYF	TGTGCCAGCAGTTTAGCACACCATGCAGATACGCAGTATTTT
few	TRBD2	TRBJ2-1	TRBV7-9	CASSSTSGVTSSYNEQFF	TGTGCCAGCAGCTCCACTAGCGGGGTCACGAGCTCCTACAATGAGCAGTTCTTC
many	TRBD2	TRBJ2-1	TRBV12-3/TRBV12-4	CASSFQGTGGSYNEQFF	TGTGCCAGCAGTTTCCAAGGGACGGGGGGTTCCTACAATGAGCAGTTCTTC
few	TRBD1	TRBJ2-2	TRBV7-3	CASSRTGWDTGELFF	TGTGCCAGCAGCCGGACAGGGTGGGACACCGGGGAGCTGTTTTTT
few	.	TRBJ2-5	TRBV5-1	CASSSALDGLLQETQYF	TGCGCCAGCAGCTCTGCTCTGGACGGGCTCCTTCAAGAGACCCAGTACTTC
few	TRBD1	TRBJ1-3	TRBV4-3	CASSPRTGVSGNTIYF	TGCGCCAGCAGCCCACGGACAGGGGTTTCTGGAAACACCATATATTTT
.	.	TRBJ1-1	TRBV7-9	CASSRDYGTEAFF	TGTGCCAGCAGCCGCGACTACGGGACTGAAGCTTTCTTT
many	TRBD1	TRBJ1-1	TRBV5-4	CASSSGGEPAEAFF	TGTGCCAGCAGCTCAGGGGGCGAACCTGCTGAAGCTTTCTTT
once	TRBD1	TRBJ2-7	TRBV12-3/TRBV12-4	CASSSPGQGLYEQYF	TGTGCCAGCAGTTCTCCGGGACAGGGACTCTACGAGCAGTACTTC
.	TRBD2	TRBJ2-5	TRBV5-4	CASSETGGRETQYF	TGTGCCAGCAGCGAAACCGGGGGGAGGGAGACCCAGTACTTC
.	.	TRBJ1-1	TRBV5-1	CASSLGHAGSPVAAFF	TGCGCCAGCAGCTTGGGACACGCCGGGAGCCCCGTCGCAGCTTTCTTT
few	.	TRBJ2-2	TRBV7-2	CASSFFRSGLFF	TGTGCCAGCAGCTTCTTTCGCTCTGGGCTGTTTTTT
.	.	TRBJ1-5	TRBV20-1	CSARWGEGGNQPQHF	TGCAGTGCTAGGTGGGGTGAAGGGGGCAATCAGCCCCAGCATTTT
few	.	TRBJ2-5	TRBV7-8	CASSFQTKRTTQYF	TGTGCCAGCAGCTTTCAGACAAAAAGGACGACCCAGTACTTC
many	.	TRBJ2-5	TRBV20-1	CSARELTGRETQYF	TGCAGTGCTAGAGAACTAACAGGGAGAGAGACCCAGTACTTC
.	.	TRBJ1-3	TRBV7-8	CASSPGSVISGNTIYF	TGTGCCAGCAGCCCGGGGTCAGTTATCTCTGGAAACACCATATATTTT
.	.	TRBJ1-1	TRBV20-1	CSARQTGGTEAFF	TGCAGTGCGCGGCAGACGGGCGGCACTGAAGCTTTCTTT
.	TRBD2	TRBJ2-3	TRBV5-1	CASSPPHGEGYTDTQYF	TGCGCCAGCAGCCCCCCCCACGGGGAGGGATACACAGATACGCAGTATTTT
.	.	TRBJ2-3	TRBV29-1	CSVGRLVGKTDTQYF	TGCAGCGTTGGGAGGCTAGTAGGGAAAACAGATACGCAGTATTTT
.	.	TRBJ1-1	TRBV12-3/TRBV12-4	CASSLPGAGNTEAFF	TGTGCCAGCAGTTTGCCGGGGGCTGGGAACACTGAAGCTTTCTTT
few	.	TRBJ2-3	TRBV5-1	CASSLRIFTDTQYF	TGCGCCAGCAGCTTGCGGATCTTCACAGATACGCAGTATTTT
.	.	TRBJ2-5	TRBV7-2	CASSLAGTMKTQYF	TGTGCCAGCAGCTTAGCAGGGACAATGAAGACCCAGTACTTC
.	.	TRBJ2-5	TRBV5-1	CASSTPGGAETQYF	TGCGCCAGCAGCACCCCAGGGGGGGCGGAGACACAGTACTTC
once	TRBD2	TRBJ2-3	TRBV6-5	CASRRTSGTSDTQYF	TGTGCCAGCAGGAGGACTAGCGGGACGTCAGATACGCAGTATTTT
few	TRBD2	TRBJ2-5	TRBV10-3	CAISEIGGAKGYQETQYF	TGTGCCATCAGTGAGATCGGGGGGGCAAAAGGGTACCAAGAGACCCAGTACTTC
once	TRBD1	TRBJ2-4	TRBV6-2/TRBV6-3	CASSRTGVNIQYF	TGTGCCAGCAGTCGAACAGGGGTAAACATTCAGTACTTC
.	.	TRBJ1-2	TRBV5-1	CASSFSASYGYTF	TGCGCCAGCAGCTTCTCAGCCTCCTATGGCTACACCTTC
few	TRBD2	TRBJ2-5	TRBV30	CASFLRGGQETQYF	TGTGCCTCTTTCCTTCGGGGGGGTCAAGAGACCCAGTACTTC
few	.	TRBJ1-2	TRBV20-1	CSALGTPGYTF	TGCAGTGCTTTGGGGACACCTGGCTACACCTTC
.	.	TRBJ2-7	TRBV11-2	CASSLYLDRAYEQYF	TGTGCCAGCAGCTTATACTTGGACAGAGCCTACGAGCAGTACTTC
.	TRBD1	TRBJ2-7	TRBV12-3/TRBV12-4	CASSSTGFEQYF	TGTGCCAGCAGCTCGACAGGGTTCGAGCAGTACTTC
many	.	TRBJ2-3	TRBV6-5	CASSPMTLISTDTQYF	TGTGCCAGCAGCCCTATGACTTTAATTAGCACAGATACGCAGTATTTT
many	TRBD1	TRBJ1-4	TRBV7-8	CASSRQGAANEKLFF	TGTGCCAGCAGCCGACAGGGGGCGGCTAATGAAAAACTGTTTTTT